These 11 T cell receptor beta chains came from one sample sequenced in a study of early T cells in non-severe SARS-CoV-2 infection. Each CDR3 protein is one row after TCRdb ran MiXCR on the 5' RACE reads. The data contain tens of thousands of distinct CDR3 sequences, around 5.3% of them singletons. The sequenced sample consisted of whole blood. The receptors come from an adult who was a healthcare worker with PCR-confirmed SARS-CoV-2 infection or an uninfected control (not recorded which).

This clonotype was seen ten or more times. The chain is built from TRBV5-5 and TRBJ2-7; D is possibly TRBD1 (7 bases). V was pared by 4 bases and J by 2 bases, with 13 bases between. The CDR3 sequence is 14 residues long. Germline CDR1 is SGHKS and CDR2 is YYEKEE (reference sequence). The CDR3 loop reads CASSAGQSAYEQYF. For the CDR3, the DNA is TGTGCCAGCAGCGCGGGACAGTCAGCCTACGAGCAGTACTTC.

This clonotype was seen repeatedly, ten times or more. The rearrangement uses TRBV21-1 and TRBJ2-4. TRBV21-1 is assigned pseudogene status. The CDR3 loop spans 16 amino acids. CDR3 in amino acids: CASSKEAALAKNIQYF. Here the CDR3 DNA reads TGTGCCAGCAGCAAAGAAGCAGCTCTAGCCAAAAACATTCAGTACTTC.

This clonotype was seen many times. J is TRBJ2-7 and V is TRBV6-5, with TRBD1 matching over 7 bases. The V gene end was trimmed by 6 bases and the J gene end by 2 bases; junction bases not matched to a gene: 16. The CDR3 sequence is 17 residues long. CDR1 is MNHEY, CDR2 SVGAGI, per germline. This chain's CDR3 is CASRGPSSGGTAYEQYF. CDR3 DNA: TGTGCCAGCAGGGGTCCCTCTTCAGGGGGAACGGCCTACGAGCAGTACTTC.

This clonotype appeared many times. The chain carries TRBV29-1 and TRBJ2-1; D might be TRBD1 (6 bases). This CDR3 has 13 amino acids. The ends were cut back, 1 base at V and 2 bases at J, with 6 bases in the middle. Germline CDR1 SQVTM, CDR2 ANQGSEA. DNA of the CDR3: TGCAGCGTTGAAGGGACAGCCTACAATGAGCAGTTCTTC. Its translation is CSVEGTAYNEQFF.

This clonotype was observed at least ten times. The chain combines TRBV11-2 with TRBJ2-1; D is ambiguous. V was clipped by 1 base and J by 6 bases, with 10 bases between them. Germline V gene sequence: CDR1 SGHAT, CDR2 FQNNGV. The length of the CDR3 is 14 residues. This chain's CDR3 is CASSLVLPLNEQFF. DNA of the CDR3: TGTGCCAGCAGCTTAGTCCTGCCCCTCAATGAGCAGTTCTTC.

The table lists this clonotype with a few counts. This chain joins TRBV7-9 and TRBJ2-5; possibly TRBD2 for D (6 bases). Between the trimmed V and J ends, which lost 7 bases and 5 bases, there was a span of 20 bases. This CDR3 spans 15 amino acids. Germline CDR1 is SEHNR and CDR2 is FQNEAQ (reference sequence). The CDR3 region is CASTRQAGSQETQYF. DNA of the CDR3: TGTGCCAGCACCCGGCAGGCGGGATCACAGGAGACCCAGTACTTC.

This sequence joins TRBV14 and TRBJ2-1; TRBD1 matches at 7 bases. Germline trimming cut 0 bases from V and 0 bases from J; bases unmatched to any gene: 2. The CDR3 is 16 amino acids. Per germline, CDR1 SGHDN and CDR2 FVKESK. The chain's CDR3 is CASSQDRDSSYNEQFF. For the CDR3, the DNA is TGTGCCAGCAGCCAAGACCGGGACAGCTCCTACAATGAGCAGTTCTTC.

In its sample, this clonotype was seen many times. The chain employs TRBV20-1 and TRBJ2-7, with TRBD1 matching 8 bases. This CDR3 has 12 amino acids. Unmatched junction bases numbered 4, after V lost 6 bases and J lost 3 bases. Germline V lookup: CDR1 DFQATT, CDR2 SNEGSKA (reference sequence). CDR3 in amino acids: CSAEGQGYEQYF. The CDR3 region has the DNA TGCAGTGCGGAAGGACAGGGCTACGAGCAGTACTTC.

In its sample, this clonotype was seen many times. The chain recombines TRBV18 with TRBJ1-1; 7 nucleotides match TRBD1. V trimming: 6 bases; J trimming: 1 base; junction bases outside the gene matches: 2. The CDR3 spans 13 residues. CDR1 KGHSH and CDR2 LQKENI come from the germline V gene. The CDR3 sequence is CASSGDRNTEAFF. The DNA of the CDR3 is TGTGCCAGCTCTGGGGACAGGAACACTGAAGCTTTCTTT.

This clonotype came up many times. The gene calls are TRBV12-3 or TRBV12-4 and TRBJ1-1; D is unclear. This CDR3 has 11 amino acids. V lost 7 bases to trimming and J lost 8 bases, with 11 bases between them. Here the CDR3 reads CASTSSREAFF. The CDR3 nucleotides read TGTGCCAGCACTAGTTCGAGGGAAGCTTTCTTT.

The rearrangement links TRBV18 to TRBJ1-2; no reliable D call. V was pared by 0 bases and J by 8 bases, with 13 bases between. Germline V gene sequence: CDR1 KGHSH, CDR2 LQKENI. The CDR3 totals 14 residues. CDR3 loop: CASSPPPTVNGYTF. The CDR3 nucleotides read TGTGCCAGCTCACCACCGCCGACCGTCAACGGCTACACCTTC.